The 18 T cell receptor beta chains below all came from one sample that was sequenced in a study of cytomegalovirus exposure and HLA in healthy donors. The primer mix had 60 Vbeta and 13 Jbeta primers. Repertoires were generated with immunoSEQ multiplex PCR, while TCRdb's copy carries only in-frame clones and drops some. The sample includes 65,000 to 80,000 clones. Sequences were obtained from PBMCs. These receptor sequences come from a young man in good health and CMV-seronegative.

The chain recombines TRBV9 with TRBJ1-3; D ambiguous. CDR1 and CDR2 (germline): SGDLS, YYNGEE. V shed 0 bases and J shed 7 bases, with 5 bases lying between them. The CDR3 runs to 12 residues. DNA of the CDR3: TGTGCCAGCAGCGTAGATCGTAACACCATATATTTT. This translates into CASSVDRNTIYF. The full variable domain, completed using reference TRBV9 and TRBJ1-3, is DSGVTQTPKHLITATGQRVTLRCSPRSGDLSVYWYQQSLDQGLQFLIQYYNGEERAKGNILERFSAQQFPDLHSELNLSSLELGDSALYFCASSVDRNTIYFGEGSWLTVV.

This chain uses TRBV2 with TRBJ2-4, with D possibly TRBD2 on 5 matching bases. Between the trimmed V and J ends, which lost 10 bases and 5 bases, there was a span of 12 bases. CDR3 length: 12 amino acids. The V gene's germline CDR1 is SNHLY and CDR2 FYNNEI. CDR3 in DNA: TGTGCCACCGGGGTGGGAGAAAACATTCAGTACTTC. Amino acids: CATGVGENIQYF.

The chain is built from TRBV7-9 and TRBJ2-2; 7 bases fit TRBD1. This CDR3 comprises 13 residues. Trimming took 5 bases from V and 7 from J; bases not matched to a gene: 4. The germline V gene encodes CDR1 SEHNR and CDR2 FQNEAQ (reference sequence). CDR3 nucleotide sequence: TGTGCCAGCAGCGACAACAGGGGCGGGGAGCTGTTTTTT. Residues: CASSDNRGGELFF.

V is TRBV25-1 and J is TRBJ2-5; unclear D gene. Germline CDR1 reads MGHDK; CDR2 reads SYGVNS. The ends were cut back, 0 bases at V and 9 bases at J, with 17 bases in the middle. The CDR3 loop spans 15 amino acids. This CDR3 is CASSEYGQAPWPQYF. CDR3 nucleotides: TGTGCCAGCAGTGAATATGGGCAGGCCCCTTGGCCCCAGTACTTC.

V usage is TRBV12-5 and J usage is TRBJ2-1; tentative D call: TRBD2 (5 bases). The V end was cut by 2 bases, the J end by 10 bases, with 18 bases between. The CDR3 length is 15 residues. Germline V lookup: CDR1 LGHNT, CDR2 FRNRAP. CDR3 loop: CASGLKRASLGEQFF. For the CDR3, the DNA is TGTGCTAGTGGTTTGAAGAGGGCCTCCCTCGGGGAGCAGTTCTTC.

The chain has TRBV5-6 and TRBJ1-1; D possibly corresponds to TRBD1 (5 bases). The CDR3 is 14 amino acids. The V and J ends lost 0 bases and 7 bases respectively, with 13 bases between them. Germline CDR1 and CDR2: SGHDT and YYEEEE. The CDR3 loop reads CASSLGRGGYEAFF. DNA of the CDR3: TGTGCCAGCAGCTTGGGGAGGGGTGGGTATGAAGCTTTCTTT. Full variable domain (remainder filled in from reference TRBV5-6 and TRBJ1-1): DAGVTQSPTHLIKTRGQQVTLRCSPKSGHDTVSWYQQALGQGPQFIFQYYEEEERQRGNFPDRFSGHQFPNYSSELNVNALLLGDSALYLCASSLGRGGYEAFFGQGTRLTVV.

The J gene is TRBJ2-7, the V gene TRBV11-3; 7 bases fit TRBD1. The germline V gene has CDR1 SGHNT and CDR2 YENEEA. The CDR3 is made up of 17 amino acids. The junction had 9 bases not matched to a gene; V was cut back by 0 bases and J by 1 base. Here the CDR3 reads CASSLDPSTGPSYEQYF. CDR3 nucleotides: TGTGCCAGCAGCTTAGACCCCTCGACAGGGCCATCCTACGAGCAGTACTTC. Using reference TRBV11-3 and TRBJ2-7 for the parts outside the CDR3, the full variable domain is EAGVVQSPRYKIIEKKQPVAFWCNPISGHNTLYWYLQNLGQGPELLIRYENEEAVDDSQLPKDRFSAERLKGVDSTLKIQPAELGDSAVYLCASSLDPSTGPSYEQYFGPGTRLTVT.

The chain carries TRBV6-5 and TRBJ1-1; D might be TRBD1 (6 bases). The CDR3 spans 15 residues. V was shortened by 1 base and J by 2 bases, with 11 bases between the two germline ends. Germline V gives CDR1 MNHEY, CDR2 SVGAGI. The CDR3 DNA follows: TGTGCCAGCAGTTACTGGACAGATTTTAACACTGAAGCTTTCTTT. Residues: CASSYWTDFNTEAFF.

The chain combines TRBV27 with TRBJ1-2, with a weak D call TRBD1 (5 bases). Looked up from germline, CDR1 is MNHEY and CDR2 is SMNVEV (reference sequence). CDR3 length equals 14 residues. V was pared by 3 bases and J by 7 bases, with 15 bases between. The CDR3 loop reads CASSFTQGLVGYTF. CDR3 bases: TGTGCCAGCAGTTTCACGCAGGGCTTAGTTGGCTACACCTTC.

J is TRBJ1-5 and V is TRBV6-1; 9 bases agree with TRBD1. CDR1 and CDR2 (germline): MNHNS, SASEGT. CDR3 size: 14 residues. V was pared by 11 bases and J by 5 bases, with 10 bases of the junction left unmatched. The CDR3 spells CAHSIRTGDQPQHF. CDR3 DNA: TGTGCCCATTCGATTCGGACAGGGGATCAGCCCCAGCATTTT.

The gene calls are TRBV28 and TRBJ1-4; D gene uncertain. Germline V CDR1 and CDR2: MDHEN, SYDVKM. V was cut by 5 bases and J by 0 bases, with 7 bases left in between. The CDR3 is made up of 14 amino acids. CDR3 residues: CASSPGTTNEKLFF. In DNA, the CDR3 is TGTGCCAGCAGTCCGGGGACAACTAATGAAAAACTGTTTTTT. The variable domain in full, with the rest retrieved from reference TRBV28 and TRBJ1-4, is DVKVTQSSRYLVKRTGEKVFLECVQDMDHENMFWYRQDPGLGLRLIYFSYDVKMKEKGDIPEGYSVSREKKERFSLILESASTNQTSMYLCASSPGTTNEKLFFGSGTQLSVL.

V is TRBV6-6 and J is TRBJ2-5; no definite D call. Looked up from germline, CDR1 is MNHNY and CDR2 is SVGAGI (reference sequence). This CDR3 comprises 15 residues. Between the trimmed V and J ends, which lost 3 bases and 0 bases, there was a span of 11 bases. The CDR3 sequence is CASSYSPGNQETQYF. CDR3 DNA sequence: TGTGCCAGCAGTTATTCCCCAGGCAACCAAGAGACCCAGTACTTC.

The chain uses TRBV4-2 and TRBJ2-3, with D perhaps TRBD2 (6 bases). The CDR3 has 16 amino acids. V shed 1 base and J shed 5 bases, with 16 bases lying between them. Germline loops: CDR1 LGHNA, CDR2 YNFKEQ. The CDR3 here is CASSQVWRESGDTQYF. CDR3 DNA sequence: TGTGCCAGCAGCCAAGTATGGCGGGAATCTGGAGATACGCAGTATTTT.

The chain uses TRBV29-1 and TRBJ2-7, with 7 positions matching TRBD1. Trimming removed 6 bases from V and 1 base from J; junction bases left unmatched: 6. CDR3 length: 13 residues. Germline V gene sequence: CDR1 SQVTM, CDR2 ANQGSEA. CDR3 region: CSVRTGSSYEQYF. The CDR3 nucleotides read TGCAGCGTAAGGACAGGTAGTTCCTACGAGCAGTACTTC.

The V call is TRBV5-4, the J call TRBJ2-4; TRBD2 matches 7 bases. After removal of 4 bases from V and 3 bases from J, the junction contained 13 bases not matched to a gene. The CDR3 is made up of 17 amino acids. Per the germline V gene, CDR1 is SGHNT and CDR2 is YYREEE (reference sequence). The CDR3 nucleotides are TGTGCCAGCAGCGACGCCACTGGGAGGGCCGGCAAAAACATTCAGTACTTC. Its protein product is CASSDATGRAGKNIQYF.

The chain carries TRBV5-6 and TRBJ2-7, with 8 bases lining up with TRBD1. In germline, CDR1 is SGHDT, CDR2 YYEEEE. This CDR3 spans 17 amino acids. V dropped 3 bases and J dropped 0; count of bases not matched to a gene: 11. In DNA form, the CDR3 reads TGTGCCAGCAGCTCGAAGATTCAGGGGGCGTTCTCCTACGAGCAGTACTTC. Protein: CASSSKIQGAFSYEQYF. Complete variable domain (other parts from reference TRBV5-6 and TRBJ2-7): DAGVTQSPTHLIKTRGQQVTLRCSPKSGHDTVSWYQQALGQGPQFIFQYYEEEERQRGNFPDRFSGHQFPNYSSELNVNALLLGDSALYLCASSSKIQGAFSYEQYFGPGTRLTVT.

The rearrangement links TRBV5-4 to TRBJ2-7; TRBD1 matches 7 bases. Germline CDR1 SGHNT, CDR2 YYREEE (reference sequence). Trimming removed 0 bases from V and 5 bases from J; junction bases left unmatched: 5. The CDR3 totals 14 residues. This CDR3 reads CASSLAGTVDEQYF. CDR3 nucleotides: TGTGCCAGCAGCTTGGCTGGGACAGTGGACGAGCAGTACTTC.

V and J are TRBV25-1 and TRBJ2-3; 12 bases are a match to TRBD2. The CDR3 runs to 18 residues. CDR1 and CDR2 (germline): MGHDK, SYGVNS. V was pared by 5 bases and J by 6 bases, with 15 bases of the junction left unmatched. The DNA for the CDR3 is TGTGCCAGCAGTCCCACTCTTCGTACTAGCGGGGGGATGGATACGCAGTATTTT. Residues: CASSPTLRTSGGMDTQYF.